This T cell receptor (beta chain) was sequenced during a study of blood T cells in healthy people across ages. It was with a sample-barcoded 5' primer and a J-beta primer mix that a second PCR of roughly 7 to 12 cycles was run. In TCRdb, the 5' RACE reads were re-called with MiXCR into one record per CDR3 protein. The sample includes more than 650,000 distinct CDR3 sequences, roughly 25% of them seen just once. This clonotype was seen a single time. The V end lost 6 bases, the J end lost 0 bases, and 12 bases lay between the germline ends. This CDR3 region has 14 residues. Looked up from germline, CDR1 is DFQATT and CDR2 is SNEGSKA (reference sequence). These data were also reused for a study on T cells of mothers and their children.

The sequencing input was blood. The J gene is TRBJ2-1, the V gene TRBV20-1; no firm D call. This receptor was obtained from a boy aged 5-17 years in good health. CDR3 sequence reads: CSARTFSSYNEQFF. CDR3 sequence (DNA): TGCAGTGCGAGGACGTTTAGCTCCTACAATGAGCAGTTCTTC.